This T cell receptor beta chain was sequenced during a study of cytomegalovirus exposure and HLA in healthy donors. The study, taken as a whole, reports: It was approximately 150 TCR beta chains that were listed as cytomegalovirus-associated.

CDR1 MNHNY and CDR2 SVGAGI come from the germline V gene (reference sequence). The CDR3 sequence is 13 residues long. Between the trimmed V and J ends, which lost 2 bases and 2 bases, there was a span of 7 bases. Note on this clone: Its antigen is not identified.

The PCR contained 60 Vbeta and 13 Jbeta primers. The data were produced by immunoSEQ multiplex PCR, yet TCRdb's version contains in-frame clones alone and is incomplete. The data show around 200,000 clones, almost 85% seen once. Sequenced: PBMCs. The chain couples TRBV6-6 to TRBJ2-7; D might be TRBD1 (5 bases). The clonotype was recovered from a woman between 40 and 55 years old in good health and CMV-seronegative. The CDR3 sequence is CASSYDRTYEQYF. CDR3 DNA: TGTGCCAGCAGTTACGACAGAACCTACGAGCAGTACTTC.